One and the same sample provided the 28 T cell receptor beta chains below, sequenced in a study of molecular identifiers for immune sequencing clone quantification. TCRdb re-called the PCR reads with MiXCR, one entry per CDR3 protein. The sample yields some 320,000 distinct CDR3 sequences, over 20% seen once. The sequenced sample was naive CD8+ T cells from blood, with Jurkat cell RNA spiked in. The sample's subset: FACS-sorted CD8+CD4-CCR7+CD45RA+ naive T cells. The receptors shown here come from a human donor in good health. Some libraries in this study had Jurkat cell RNA spiked in.

This clonotype was detected ten times or more. This sequence joins TRBV19 and TRBJ1-5, with a possible D match to TRBD1 (6 bases). The CDR3 sequence is 15 residues long. CDR1 and CDR2 (germline): LNHDA, SQIVND (reference sequence). Trimming stripped 8 bases from V and 9 bases from J, with 23 bases between. This CDR3 reads CASHTQGSGIGPQHF. In DNA, the CDR3 is TGTGCCAGTCATACTCAGGGGTCTGGGATAGGGCCCCAGCATTTT.

This clonotype was picked up many times. The V gene is TRBV7-6, the J gene TRBJ2-3; D uncertain. With 2 bases removed from V and 2 bases from J, the gap between germline ends came to 14 bases. The CDR3 has 16 amino acids. Germline CDR1 reads SGHVS; CDR2 reads FNYEAQ. CDR3 region: CASSLFPDAPTDTQYF. CDR3 nucleotides: TGTGCCAGCAGCTTATTCCCCGACGCGCCCACAGATACGCAGTATTTT.

This clonotype was found many times. The chain links TRBV24-1 to TRBJ2-1; TRBD1 is a possible D gene (6 bases). V was cut by 3 bases and J by 3 bases, with 14 bases left in between. Germline CDR1 KGHDR, CDR2 SFDVKD. The CDR3 loop spans 16 amino acids. The CDR3 protein is CATSDGRGNIYNEQFF. Here the CDR3 DNA reads TGTGCCACCAGTGATGGCAGGGGAAACATCTACAATGAGCAGTTCTTC.

This clonotype was observed many times. The rearrangement uses TRBV20-1 and TRBJ1-5, with 7 bases lining up with TRBD1. The trim removed 3 bases at V and 2 bases at J, leaving 4 bases unmatched. The CDR3 is 14 residues long. Germline values: CDR1 DFQATT, CDR2 SNEGSKA (reference sequence). CDR3 region: CSARLTGGNQPQHF. CDR3 bases: TGCAGTGCTAGGTTAACAGGGGGCAATCAGCCCCAGCATTTT.

Comment on this clonotype: A read error is possible here, since a much larger clone lies one base away. The V gene is TRBV4-2, the J gene TRBJ1-1, with 8 bases fitting TRBD1. CDR3 length: 15 amino acids. Germline V lookup: CDR1 LGHNA, CDR2 YNFKEQ. CDR3 in DNA: TGTGCCAGCAGCCAAAAGACAGGGGTCTACACTGGAGCTTTCTTT. Its protein product is CASSQKTGVYTGAFF.

This chain joins TRBV6-1 and TRBJ1-3; perhaps TRBD1 as D (5 bases). Germline CDR1 and CDR2: MNHNS and SASEGT. V dropped 3 bases and J dropped 2 bases, with 14 bases sitting between them. The CDR3 loop spans 16 amino acids. The CDR3 loop reads CASSDPGPSPGNTIYF. The CDR3 DNA reads TGTGCCAGCAGTGATCCGGGGCCTTCCCCTGGAAACACCATATATTTT.

The chain has TRBV12-3 or TRBV12-4 and TRBJ2-3; D might be TRBD2 (6 bases). This CDR3 contains 17 residues. V dropped 6 bases and J dropped 2 bases, with 21 bases sitting between them. CDR3 residues: CASRSIPGLTYTDTQYF. The CDR3 DNA reads TGTGCCAGCAGGTCCATCCCGGGACTTACTTACACAGATACGCAGTATTTT.

This clonotype was recorded many times. The gene calls are TRBV24-1 and TRBJ1-1; maybe TRBD1 (6 bases). This CDR3 is built from 13 residues. Germline V gene sequence: CDR1 KGHDR, CDR2 SFDVKD. V was clipped by 9 bases and J by 4 bases, with 14 bases between them. The CDR3 protein is CATQWGQRTEAFF. DNA of the CDR3: TGTGCCACCCAATGGGGGCAACGCACTGAAGCTTTCTTT.

Ten or more counts support this clonotype. The chain has TRBV20-1 and TRBJ2-1; 11 nucleotides align to TRBD2. The CDR3 loop spans 15 amino acids. CDR1 and CDR2 (germline): DFQATT, SNEGSKA (reference sequence). V lost 7 bases and J lost 7; bases outside the gene matches: 12. CDR3 residues: CSGTVGLAAVNEQFF. The CDR3 coding sequence is TGCAGTGGGACGGTGGGACTAGCGGCTGTGAATGAGCAGTTCTTC.

Comment on this clonotype: A read error is possible here, since a much larger clone lies one base away. The chain joins TRBV14 to TRBJ1-1; D unresolved. The CDR3 loop spans 14 amino acids. Looked up from germline, CDR1 is SGHDN and CDR2 is FVKESK. CDR3 residues: CAGSPDGPDTEAFF. The CDR3 DNA reads as TGTGCCGGCAGCCCTGACGGTCCGGACACTGAAGCTTTCTTT.

This clonotype was observed at least ten times. The rearrangement links TRBV7-8 to TRBJ2-7; 9 bases line up with TRBD1. Germline assignment: CDR1 SGHVS and CDR2 FQNEAQ. Trimming took 1 base from V and 4 from J; bases not matched to a gene: 5. The CDR3 is 15 amino acids. DNA for the CDR3: TGTGCCAGCAGCTTAGGATTGGGACAGGGTTACGAGCAGTACTTC. Translation: CASSLGLGQGYEQYF.

This clonotype has a count of ten or more. This rearrangement joins TRBV6-2 or TRBV6-3 to TRBJ2-7, with a possible D match to TRBD2 (6 bases). Trimming removed 7 bases at V and 5 bases at J, with 15 bases between. CDR3 length: 13 residues. The germline V gene has CDR1 MNHEY and CDR2 SVGEGT. In DNA form, the CDR3 reads TGTGCCAGCATAAGGTCGGGGGTTGACGAGCAGTACTTC. Amino acids: CASIRSGVDEQYF.

This clonotype was recorded many times. The chain uses TRBV24-1 and TRBJ2-3; 8 bases are a match to TRBD1. With V trimmed by 4 bases and J by 2 bases, 7 bases remained unmatched. Germline V gene data show CDR1 as KGHDR and CDR2 as SFDVKD. The CDR3 has 16 amino acids. DNA for the CDR3: TGTGCCACCAGTGACGGACAGGGTTTTGTCACAGATACGCAGTATTTT. Encoded protein: CATSDGQGFVTDTQYF.

Ten or more counts support this clonotype. The rearrangement uses TRBV6-5 and TRBJ1-1; a weak D match, TRBD1 (5 bases). V gave up 7 bases and J gave up 3 bases, with 12 bases separating them. The CDR3 totals 13 residues. Germline lookup yields CDR1 MNHEY and CDR2 SVGAGI. The CDR3 here is CASTRDRYTEAFF. The CDR3 DNA reads as TGTGCCAGCACCCGGGACCGATACACTGAAGCTTTCTTT.

This clonotype was seen ten or more times. V usage is TRBV14 and J usage is TRBJ2-7; the D is unclear. The CDR3 spans 13 residues. The ends were cut back, 0 bases at V and 2 bases at J, with 5 bases in the middle. Germline CDR1 SGHDN, CDR2 FVKESK. The CDR3 nucleotides read TGTGCCAGCAGCCAAGAACCCCCCTACGAGCAGTACTTC. Translating it yields CASSQEPPYEQYF.

In its sample, this clonotype was seen many times. The rearrangement links TRBV5-6 to TRBJ1-1; the D gene is possibly TRBD1 (6 bases). CDR3 length: 13 amino acids. Germline lookup yields CDR1 SGHDT and CDR2 YYEEEE. V was cut by 5 bases and J by 7 bases, with 15 bases left in between. This CDR3 is CASRMTGAIEAFF. The CDR3 DNA follows: TGTGCCAGCAGGATGACAGGAGCGATTGAAGCTTTCTTT.

The sample holds many counts of this clonotype. The V and J genes are TRBV28 and TRBJ1-1; D gene ambiguous. The CDR3 length is 13 residues. CDR1 and CDR2 (germline): MDHEN, SYDVKM. V was clipped by 3 bases and J by 4 bases, with 9 bases between them. As DNA, the CDR3 is TGTGCCAGCAGTTTCTATGCGGGCACTGAAGCTTTCTTT. Translating it yields CASSFYAGTEAFF.

The sample holds a few counts of this clonotype. The chain uses TRBV6-2 or TRBV6-3 and TRBJ2-3; no clear D gene. Germline lookup yields CDR1 MNHEY and CDR2 SVGEGT. V lost 6 bases and J lost 8, with 15 bases in between. This CDR3 spans 13 amino acids. CDR3 coding DNA: TGTGCCAGCAGGTGGGCCCCCCACTTTACGCAGTATTTT. It yields the protein CASRWAPHFTQYF.

A word on this clonotype: Being one base from a much bigger clone, this may be a read error. V usage is TRBV4-1 and J usage is TRBJ2-6; unclear D gene. Germline-derived CDR1 and CDR2 are MGHRA and YSYEKL. Trimming shortened V by 0 bases and J by 0 bases, and 15 bases separated the two germline ends. The CDR3 runs 19 residues. CDR3 region: CASSQDPLLTSSGANVLTF. The DNA of the CDR3 is TGCGCCAGCAGCCAAGATCCCCTTCTTACCAGCTCTGGGGCCAACGTCCTGACTTTC.

Points on this clonotype: Given a much more abundant clone one base away, this may be a read error. This CDR3 is CAGSTTGFEADTQYF. CDR3 nucleotide sequence: TGTGCCGGCAGTACCACGGGATTCGAGGCAGATACGCAGTATTTT. The V and J genes are TRBV12-3 or TRBV12-4 and TRBJ2-3; weak D call: TRBD2 (5 bases). The CDR3 totals 15 residues.

This clonotype was found many times. The rearrangement joins TRBV9 to TRBJ1-1; weak D call: TRBD1 (6 bases). Trimming stripped 3 bases from V and 1 base from J, with 16 bases between. CDR3 length equals 16 residues. CDR1 is SGDLS, CDR2 YYNGEE, per germline. CDR3 bases: TGTGCCAGCAGCGCCGGGGCCGGGACACAGAACACTGAAGCTTTCTTT. This translates into CASSAGAGTQNTEAFF.

The table lists this clonotype with many counts. V usage is TRBV6-5 and J usage is TRBJ2-7, with D possibly TRBD1 on 6 matching bases. V was shortened by 6 bases and J by 3 bases, with 12 bases between the two germline ends. The germline gives CDR1 MNHEY, CDR2 SVGAGI. The CDR3 is made up of 13 amino acids. CDR3 in DNA: TGTGCCAGCAGCCCGGGACAAGACTACGAGCAGTACTTC. Its protein product is CASSPGQDYEQYF.

The chain joins TRBV10-3 to TRBJ2-4, with 7 bases that match TRBD2. Trimming removed 4 bases from V and 0 bases from J; junction bases left unmatched: 6. The CDR3 has 16 residues. The germline V gene encodes CDR1 ENHRY and CDR2 SYGVKD. The CDR3 DNA follows: TGTGCCATCAGTGGGGAGCGGGATCTAGCCAAAAACATTCAGTACTTC. This translates into CAISGERDLAKNIQYF.

Many counts were recorded for this clonotype. The CDR3 nucleotides read TGTGCCAGCAGTTTAGACAGAAGGGGAGGGGCAGATACGCAGTATTTT. Residues: CASSLDRRGGADTQYF. The chain uses TRBV27 and TRBJ2-3; TRBD2 matches at 7 bases. J gave up 4 bases and V 2 bases, and 9 bases lay outside the gene matches. The CDR3 is 16 amino acids. The germline gives CDR1 MNHEY, CDR2 SMNVEV (reference sequence).

This clonotype was picked up many times. V is TRBV28 and J is TRBJ2-7; TRBD2 agrees at 7 bases. Trimming removed 5 bases from V and 0 bases from J; junction bases left unmatched: 7. Germline V lookup: CDR1 MDHEN, CDR2 SYDVKM. The CDR3 has 15 residues. The CDR3 bases are TGTGCCAGCAGTCTGAGAGGGAGGGCCTCCTACGAGCAGTACTTC. It translates to CASSLRGRASYEQYF.

This clonotype has just a few counts. This sequence joins TRBV11-2 and TRBJ2-7, with D possibly being TRBD2 (6 bases). CDR1 and CDR2 from the germline V gene are SGHAT and FQNNGV. Trimming shortened V by 5 bases and J by 6 bases, and 20 bases separated the two germline ends. This CDR3 comprises 15 residues. CDR3 residues: CASSPRFAGMGEQYF. CDR3 bases: TGTGCCAGCAGCCCCCGTTTCGCGGGGATGGGCGAGCAGTACTTC.

This clonotype has a handful of counts. The chain is built from TRBV4-3 and TRBJ2-5, with TRBD1 matching over 7 bases. Germline V gives CDR1 LGHNA, CDR2 YSLEER. J lost 4 bases, V lost 0 bases, and 5 bases had no gene match. This CDR3 has 15 residues. The CDR3, as DNA: TGCGCCAGCAGCCAAGACCCAGGGGGACGAGAGACCCAGTACTTC. Residues: CASSQDPGGRETQYF.

This clonotype came up many times. This chain links TRBV13 with TRBJ2-6; weak D call: TRBD1 (5 bases). There are 15 residues in the CDR3. The germline V gene encodes CDR1 PRHDT and CDR2 FYEKMQ (reference sequence). Trimming stripped 5 bases from V and 3 bases from J, with 11 bases between. For the CDR3, the DNA is TGTGCCAGCAGCCAGCAGGGAAATGGGGCCAACGTCCTGACTTTC. It specifies CASSQQGNGANVLTF.